The rows below give T cell receptor beta chains drawn from one sample of a study of cytomegalovirus exposure and HLA in healthy donors. Sequencing was performed with immunoSEQ multiplex PCR; in TCRdb, only in-frame clones are kept and a portion is missing. This table has 110,000 or so clones, around 85% appearing once. The sequenced sample consisted of PBMCs. The receptors stem from a woman aged 18-29 years in good health and CMV-seronegative. Each CDR3 is given without its conserved first and last residue. The D gene is left open where the match is weak.

NA 10 TRBJ1-1 TRBV28 ASSLRLFEAF
NA 12 TRBJ1-2 TRBV6-1 ASSEASFEDRST
NA 10 TRBJ2-7 TRBV6-1 ASKRDSYEQY
TRBD1 13 TRBJ1-3 TRBV7-9 ASSEGTGSGNTIY
TRBD2 14 TRBJ2-6 TRBV2 ASSEVGGSGANVLT
NA 10 TRBJ1-1 TRBV28 ASSSGIFEAF
NA 12 TRBJ2-1 TRBV13 ASSPRSLYNEQF
TRBD1 13 TRBJ1-1 TRBV13 ASSYNRGQSTEAF
NA 12 TRBJ2-3 TRBV5-1 ASSLQESTDTQY
NA 12 TRBJ1-1 TRBV7-3 ASSPRIPETEAF
NA 10 TRBJ1-2 TRBV19 ATKSGVNGYT
TRBD2 15 TRBJ2-5 TRBV11-2 ASSSLKERGPAKTQY
TRBD2 14 TRBJ2-7 TRBV9 ASSDYGTSNSYEQY
NA 14 TRBJ2-1 TRBV9 ASSSSGTPVYNEQF
NA 12 TRBJ2-3 TRBV6-6 ASSPTTATDTQY
NA 11 TRBJ1-1 TRBV7-9 ASSLQLQGEAF